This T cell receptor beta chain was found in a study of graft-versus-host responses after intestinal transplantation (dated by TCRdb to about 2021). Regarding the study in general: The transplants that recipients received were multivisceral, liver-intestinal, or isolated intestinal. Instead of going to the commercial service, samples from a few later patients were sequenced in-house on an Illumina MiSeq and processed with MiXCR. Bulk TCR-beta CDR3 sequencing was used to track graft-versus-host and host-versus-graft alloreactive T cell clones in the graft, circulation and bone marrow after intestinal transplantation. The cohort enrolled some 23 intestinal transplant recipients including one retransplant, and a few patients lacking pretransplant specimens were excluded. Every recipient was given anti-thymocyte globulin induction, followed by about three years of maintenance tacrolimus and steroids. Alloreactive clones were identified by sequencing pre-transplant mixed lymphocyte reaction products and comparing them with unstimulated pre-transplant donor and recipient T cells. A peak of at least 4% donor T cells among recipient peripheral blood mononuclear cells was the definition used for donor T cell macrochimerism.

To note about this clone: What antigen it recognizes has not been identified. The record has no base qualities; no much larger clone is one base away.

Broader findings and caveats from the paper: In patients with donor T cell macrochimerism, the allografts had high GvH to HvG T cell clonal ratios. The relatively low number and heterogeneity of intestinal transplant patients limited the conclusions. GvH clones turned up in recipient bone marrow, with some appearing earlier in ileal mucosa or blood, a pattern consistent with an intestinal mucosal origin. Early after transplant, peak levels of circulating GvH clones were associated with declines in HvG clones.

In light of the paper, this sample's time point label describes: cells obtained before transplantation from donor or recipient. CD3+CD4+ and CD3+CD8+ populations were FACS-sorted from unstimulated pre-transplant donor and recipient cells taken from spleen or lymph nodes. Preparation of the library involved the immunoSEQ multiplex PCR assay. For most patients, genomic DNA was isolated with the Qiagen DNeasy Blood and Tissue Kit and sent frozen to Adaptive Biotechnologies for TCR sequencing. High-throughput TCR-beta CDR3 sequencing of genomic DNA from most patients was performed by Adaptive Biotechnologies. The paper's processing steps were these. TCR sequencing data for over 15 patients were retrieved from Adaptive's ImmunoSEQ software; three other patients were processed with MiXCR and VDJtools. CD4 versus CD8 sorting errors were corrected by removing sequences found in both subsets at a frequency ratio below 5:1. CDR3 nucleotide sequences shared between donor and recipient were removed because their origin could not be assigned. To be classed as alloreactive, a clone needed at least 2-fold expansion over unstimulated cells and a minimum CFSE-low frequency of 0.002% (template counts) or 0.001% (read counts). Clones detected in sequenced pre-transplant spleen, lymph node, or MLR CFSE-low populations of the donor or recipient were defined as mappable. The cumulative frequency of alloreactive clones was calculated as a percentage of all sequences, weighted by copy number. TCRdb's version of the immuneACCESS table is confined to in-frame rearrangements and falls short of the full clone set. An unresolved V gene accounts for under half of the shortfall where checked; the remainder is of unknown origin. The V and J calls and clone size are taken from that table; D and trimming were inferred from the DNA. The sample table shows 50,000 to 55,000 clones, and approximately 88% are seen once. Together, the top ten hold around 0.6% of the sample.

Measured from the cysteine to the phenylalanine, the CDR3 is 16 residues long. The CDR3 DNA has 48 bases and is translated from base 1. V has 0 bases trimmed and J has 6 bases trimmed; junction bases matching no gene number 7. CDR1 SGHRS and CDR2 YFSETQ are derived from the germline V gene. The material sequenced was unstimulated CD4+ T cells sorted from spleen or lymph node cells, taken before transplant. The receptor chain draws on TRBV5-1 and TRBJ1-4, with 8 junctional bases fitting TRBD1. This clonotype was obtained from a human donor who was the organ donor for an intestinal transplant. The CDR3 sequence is CASSLEGGQGHEKLFF. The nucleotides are TGCGCCAGCAGCTTGGAGGGAGGACAGGGACATGAAAAACTGTTTTTT. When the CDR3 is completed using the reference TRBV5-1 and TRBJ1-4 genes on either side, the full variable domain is KAGVTQTPRYLIKTRGQQVTLSCSPISGHRSVSWYQQTPGQGLQFLFEYFSETQRNKGNFPGRFSGRQFSNSRSEMNVSTLELGDSALYLCASSLEGGQGHEKLFFGSGTQLSVL.